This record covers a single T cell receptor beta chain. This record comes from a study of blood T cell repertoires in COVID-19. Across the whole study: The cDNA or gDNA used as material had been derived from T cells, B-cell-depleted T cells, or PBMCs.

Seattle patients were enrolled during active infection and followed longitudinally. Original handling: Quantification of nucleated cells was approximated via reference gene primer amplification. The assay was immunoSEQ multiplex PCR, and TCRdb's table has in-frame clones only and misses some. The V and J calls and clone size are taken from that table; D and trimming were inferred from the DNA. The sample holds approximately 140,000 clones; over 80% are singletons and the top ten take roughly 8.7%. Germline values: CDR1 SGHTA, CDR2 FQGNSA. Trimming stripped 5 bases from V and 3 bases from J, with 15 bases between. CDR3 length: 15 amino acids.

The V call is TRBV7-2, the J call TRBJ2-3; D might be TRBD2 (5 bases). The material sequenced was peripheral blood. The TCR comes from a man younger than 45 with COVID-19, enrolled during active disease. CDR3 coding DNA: TGTGCCAGCAGCCCCCTCCCGGGATCTACAGATACGCAGTATTTT. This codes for CASSPLPGSTDTQYF.